The 22 T cell receptor beta chains reported below all come from one sample, sequenced in a study of blood T cell repertoires in COVID-19. Using immunoSEQ multiplex PCR, the repertoire was profiled, and TCRdb retains in-frame clones only, with some absent. The table shows more than 30,000 clones, with nearly 90% occurring only once. Sequenced material: peripheral blood. These receptors all stem from a man between 60 and 75 years old with active COVID-19.

The CDR3 here is CAARGNTGELFF. DNA of the CDR3: TGTGCCGCCCGAGGGAACACCGGGGAGCTGTTTTTT. J is TRBJ2-2 and V is TRBV12-3 or TRBV12-4; no clear D. This CDR3 spans 12 amino acids. Trimming took 11 bases from V and 1 from J, leaving 8 bases between them.

This rearrangement joins TRBV7-2 to TRBJ2-3, with 9 bases identical to TRBD2. Looked up from germline, CDR1 is SGHTA and CDR2 is FQGNSA. V shed 2 bases and J 2 bases; nucleotides not matched to a gene: 5. This CDR3 has 16 residues. The CDR3 loop reads CASSLSPSGVTDTQYF. The CDR3 DNA reads TGTGCCAGCAGCTTATCCCCTAGCGGGGTCACAGATACGCAGTATTTT.

V and J are TRBV27 and TRBJ1-4, with D possibly matching TRBD1 (5 bases). Trimming removed 4 bases from V and 12 bases from J, with 12 bases in between. The germline CDR1 and CDR2 sequences are MNHEY and SMNVEV (reference sequence). This CDR3 is built from 12 residues. This chain's CDR3 is CASSYPGGELFF. The CDR3 bases are TGTGCCAGCAGTTACCCCGGGGGGGAACTGTTTTTT.

The rearrangement links TRBV6-6 to TRBJ2-7; 9 bases fit TRBD1. The CDR3 has 14 amino acids. Per the germline V gene, CDR1 is MNHNY and CDR2 is SVGAGI (reference sequence). With 6 bases clipped from V and 2 bases from J, the junction kept 5 bases outside the gene matches. The CDR3: CASRTGGSTYEQYF. CDR3 coding DNA: TGTGCCAGCAGAACAGGGGGCAGCACCTACGAGCAGTACTTC.

The chain is built from TRBV11-2 and TRBJ2-7, with a possible D match to TRBD1 (6 bases). Germline assignment: CDR1 SGHAT and CDR2 FQNNGV. The CDR3 covers 15 residues. Between the trimmed V and J ends, which lost 3 bases and 2 bases, there was a span of 14 bases. The CDR3 here is CASSFHTGPPYEQYF. The CDR3 DNA follows: TGTGCCAGCAGCTTTCACACAGGGCCCCCCTACGAGCAGTACTTC.

The table lists this clone with a count of one. The chain recombines TRBV7-9 with TRBJ1-6, with D unclear. This CDR3 comprises 16 residues. Trimming took off 5 bases at V and 10 bases at J, with 21 bases between the two ends. Germline V gene sequence: CDR1 SEHNR, CDR2 FQNEAQ (reference sequence). In nucleotides, the CDR3 is TGTGCCAGCAGCCGATTTGAGGGCCGGCAAGGCTCACCCCTCCACTTT. Its translation is CASSRFEGRQGSPLHF. The full variable domain, completed using reference TRBV7-9 and TRBJ1-6, is DTGVSQNPRHKITKRGQNVTFRCDPISEHNRLYWYRQTLGQGPEFLTYFQNEAQLEKSRLLSDRFSAERPKGSFSTLEIQRTEQGDSAMYLCASSRFEGRQGSPLHFGNGTRLTVT.

The chain couples TRBV23-1 to TRBJ1-1; D is unresolved. TRBV23-1 is an ORF for which the function is uncertain. Deletions cut 0 bases from V and 0 bases from J, with 17 bases between. CDR3 length equals 18 residues. The chain's CDR3 is CASSQSAGKPDMNTEAFF. CDR3 coding DNA: TGCGCCAGCAGTCAATCTGCAGGAAAACCCGACATGAACACTGAAGCTTTCTTT.

This clone was seen just once. The V gene is TRBV2, the J gene TRBJ1-5; weak D call: TRBD1 (5 bases). The CDR3 runs 15 residues. The V and J ends lost 7 bases and 3 bases respectively, with 16 bases between them. Germline CDR1 and CDR2: SNHLY and FYNNEI. CDR3: CASTTQGGDNQPQHF. The CDR3 DNA sequence: TGTGCCAGCACGACGCAGGGCGGGGACAATCAGCCCCAGCATTTT.

The chain has TRBV7-8 and TRBJ2-7; 9 bases agree with TRBD2. Germline V gene sequence: CDR1 SGHVS, CDR2 FQNEAQ. Unmatched junction bases numbered 18, after V lost 1 base and J lost 2 bases. The CDR3 extends over 20 amino acids. The CDR3 here is CASSLDPLSPGSGSPYEQYF. The CDR3 nucleotides read TGTGCCAGCAGCTTAGATCCTCTTAGTCCGGGTAGCGGGAGCCCCTACGAGCAGTACTTC.

The gene calls are TRBV18 and TRBJ2-1; TRBD2 aligns across 7 bases. The CDR3 is made up of 16 amino acids. Germline CDR1 reads KGHSH; CDR2 reads LQKENI. V dropped 2 bases and J dropped 3; count of bases not matched to a gene: 7. CDR3 coding DNA: TGTGCCAGCTCACCATTGGGAGGGATCGGCTACAATGAGCAGTTCTTC. It translates to CASSPLGGIGYNEQFF.

The chain couples TRBV19 to TRBJ1-1; TRBD1 aligns across 10 bases. The CDR3 spans 14 residues. Germline trimming cut 4 bases from V and 6 bases from J; bases unmatched to any gene: 5. Germline-derived CDR1 and CDR2 are LNHDA and SQIVND (reference sequence). The CDR3 DNA follows: TGTGCCAGTAGTACGACAGGGGGCGCATCTGAAGCTTTCTTT. The encoded protein is CASSTTGGASEAFF.

The rearrangement uses TRBV7-2 and TRBJ2-1, with a possible D match to TRBD1 (5 bases). Trimming cost V 2 bases and J 2 bases, with 16 bases left between them. This CDR3 has 17 amino acids. Germline V gene lookup returns CDR1 SGHTA and CDR2 FQGNSA. The CDR3 sequence: CASSLWGGPATYNEQFF. The CDR3, as DNA: TGTGCCAGCAGCTTATGGGGCGGCCCCGCCACCTACAATGAGCAGTTCTTC.

The chain carries TRBV19 and TRBJ2-7, with TRBD1 identical over 7 bases. Unmatched junction bases numbered 5, after V lost 6 bases and J lost 0 bases. Germline V lookup: CDR1 LNHDA, CDR2 SQIVND (reference sequence). The CDR3 extends over 14 amino acids. CDR3 nucleotide sequence: TGTGCCAGTAGGAAACAGGGGAGCTCCTACGAGCAGTACTTC. Protein sequence: CASRKQGSSYEQYF.

The genes are TRBV5-4 and TRBJ2-3; 7 positions agree with TRBD1. The CDR3 is 15 residues long. The V and J ends lost 4 bases and 6 bases, in that order; junction bases with no gene match: 11. CDR1 and CDR2 (germline): SGHNT, YYREEE (reference sequence). Here the CDR3 DNA reads TGTGCCAGCAGCCTGCTCCGGGACAGTGGCGATACGCAGTATTTT. Translated, it gives CASSLLRDSGDTQYF.

The rearrangement joins TRBV4-2 to TRBJ2-1; 13 bases align to TRBD2. The CDR3 is 17 residues long. V dropped 0 bases and J dropped 8; count of bases not matched to a gene: 7. Germline V lookup: CDR1 LGHNA, CDR2 YNFKEQ. CDR3 region: CASSQEVGTSGTHEQFF. CDR3 sequence (DNA): TGTGCCAGCAGCCAAGAAGTGGGGACTAGCGGGACCCATGAGCAGTTCTTC.

V and J are TRBV15 and TRBJ2-7; 8 bases are shared with TRBD1. CDR3 length: 16 residues. From germline, CDR1 is LNHNV and CDR2 YYDKDF (reference sequence). V lost 1 base to trimming and J lost 5 bases; unmatched junction nucleotides: 10. The CDR3 region is CATSRGRAGGEDEQYF. Here the CDR3 DNA reads TGTGCCACCAGCAGAGGGAGGGCAGGGGGCGAAGACGAGCAGTACTTC.

The gene calls are TRBV19 and TRBJ2-5; 11 nucleotides align to TRBD2. The CDR3 extends over 15 amino acids. V was pared by 5 bases and J by 4 bases, with 6 bases of the junction left unmatched. CDR1 and CDR2 from the germline V gene are LNHDA and SQIVND (reference sequence). CDR3 amino acids: CASSPLGLAGETQYF. The CDR3 coding sequence is TGTGCCAGTAGTCCCCTCGGACTAGCGGGAGAGACCCAGTACTTC.

The chain combines TRBV18 with TRBJ2-5; 12 bases map to TRBD2. CDR3 length equals 13 residues. The V gene end was trimmed by 5 bases and the J gene end by 13 bases; junction bases not matched to a gene: 8. Germline CDR1 is KGHSH and CDR2 is LQKENI. The CDR3 is CASSSGTSGRRYF. As DNA, the CDR3 is TGTGCCAGCTCATCAGGGACTAGCGGGCGGAGGTACTTC.

The chain couples TRBV11-2 to TRBJ1-2; no definite D call. Germline assignment: CDR1 SGHAT and CDR2 FQNNGV. Deletions cut 4 bases from V and 8 bases from J, with 14 bases between. The CDR3 length is 13 residues. CDR3: CASSSLAVFGYTF. The CDR3, as DNA: TGTGCCAGCAGCTCCCTCGCGGTCTTCGGCTACACCTTC.

This chain links TRBV3-1 (or the pseudogene TRBV3-2) with TRBJ2-1; 7 bases match TRBD2. In germline, CDR1 is LGHDT, CDR2 YNNKEL (reference sequence). The CDR3 sequence is 12 residues long. V shed 5 bases, J shed 7 bases, and the junction held 2 bases outside the gene matches. CDR3 in amino acids: CASSWGGNEQFF. CDR3 coding DNA: TGTGCCAGCAGCTGGGGGGGGAATGAGCAGTTCTTC.

The chain employs TRBV29-1 and TRBJ2-3; 10 nucleotides align to TRBD2. The ends lost 6 bases at V and 7 bases at J; junction bases unmatched: 10. Germline values: CDR1 SQVTM, CDR2 ANQGSEA. The CDR3 runs to 14 residues. The DNA of the CDR3 is TGCAGCGTGAAAGAGCGGGAGGGCCTGTATACGCAGTATTTT. Translated: CSVKEREGLYTQYF.

This chain links TRBV6-5 with TRBJ1-2, with D perhaps matching TRBD1 (6 bases). V lost 6 bases and J lost 4, with 15 bases in between. Germline V gene data show CDR1 as MNHEY and CDR2 as SVGAGI. The CDR3 length is 14 residues. The CDR3 protein is CASRQTGFSYGYTF. The CDR3 nucleotides are TGTGCCAGCAGACAAACAGGGTTTAGCTATGGCTACACCTTC.